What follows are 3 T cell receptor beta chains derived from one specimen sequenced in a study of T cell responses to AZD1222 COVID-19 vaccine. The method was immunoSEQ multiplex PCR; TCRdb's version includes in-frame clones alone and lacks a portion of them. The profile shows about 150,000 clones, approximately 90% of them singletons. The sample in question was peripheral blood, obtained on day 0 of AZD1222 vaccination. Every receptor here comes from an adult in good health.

The CDR3: CASSIEGGYEQYF. CDR3 sequence (DNA): TGTGCCAGTAGTATAGAGGGGGGCTACGAGCAGTACTTC. The chain is built from TRBV19 and TRBJ2-7; a possible D gene is TRBD2 (6 bases). Germline V lookup: CDR1 LNHDA, CDR2 SQIVND (reference sequence). This CDR3 is built from 13 residues. V lost 0 bases and J 3 bases, leaving 6 bases between the germline ends.

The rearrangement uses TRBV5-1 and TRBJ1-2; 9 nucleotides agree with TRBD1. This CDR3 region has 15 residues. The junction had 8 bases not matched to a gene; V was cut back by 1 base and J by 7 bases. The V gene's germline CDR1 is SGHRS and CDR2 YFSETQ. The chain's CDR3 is CASSLNRGQGSGYTF. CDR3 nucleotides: TGCGCCAGCAGCTTGAACCGGGGACAGGGCAGTGGCTACACCTTC.

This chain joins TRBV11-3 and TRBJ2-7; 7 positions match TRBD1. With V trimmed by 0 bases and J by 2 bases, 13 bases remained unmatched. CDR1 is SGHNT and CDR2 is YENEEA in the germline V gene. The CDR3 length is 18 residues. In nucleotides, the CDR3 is TGTGCCAGCAGCTTAGACACCGGGGACAGCCAATGGGCCTACGAGCAGTACTTC. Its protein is CASSLDTGDSQWAYEQYF.